One sample yielded the 16 T cell receptor beta chains listed below, sequenced in a study of cytomegalovirus exposure and HLA in healthy donors (dated by TCRdb to 2016 to 2017). Library construction relied on the immunoSEQ multiplex PCR assay. A mixture of 60 forward primers for TCR Vbeta segments and 13 reverse primers for TCR Jbeta segments was used in the multiplex PCR. TCRdb limited this immuneACCESS table to in-frame rearrangements with V and J called. A share of clones is missing; checked studies link under half to unresolved V genes, and the rest is unexplained. The sample yields about 83,000 clones; about four fifths were counted once. The ten biggest clones cover 1.9% of the sample. Sample: PBMCs. These receptors originate from a woman between 25 and 40 years old in good health and CMV-seronegative.

This clone came up a few times. This chain uses TRBV28 with TRBJ2-4; 7 nucleotides agree with TRBD1. Trimming removed 2 bases from V and 1 base from J; junction bases left unmatched: 2. The CDR3 loop spans 15 amino acids. The germline V gene encodes CDR1 MDHEN and CDR2 SYDVKM. CDR3 in DNA: TGTGCCAGCAGTTTAGACAGGGCGGCCAAAAACATTCAGTACTTC. It codes for CASSLDRAAKNIQYF.

This chain joins TRBV30 and TRBJ2-6; D is uncertain. CDR3 length equals 12 residues. Per the germline V gene, CDR1 is GTSNPN and CDR2 is SVGIG (reference sequence). The V end lost 4 bases, the J end lost 2 bases, and 3 bases lay between the germline ends. The CDR3 bases are TGTGCCTGGACAGCTGGGGCCAACGTCCTGACTTTC. Protein: CAWTAGANVLTF.

J is TRBJ2-2 and V is TRBV28; TRBD1 aligns across 8 bases. In germline, CDR1 is MDHEN, CDR2 SYDVKM. CDR3 length: 16 residues. Trimming cost V 6 bases and J 1 base; bases outside gene matches: 7. This chain's CDR3 is CASRPNRGKNTGELFF. The CDR3 DNA is TGTGCCAGCAGGCCCAACAGGGGGAAGAACACCGGGGAGCTGTTTTTT.

This chain connects TRBV19 to TRBJ1-5; the match to TRBD1 covers 9 bases. Germline CDR1 is LNHDA and CDR2 is SQIVND (reference sequence). J lost 4 bases, V lost 7 bases, and 8 bases had no gene match. The CDR3 totals 15 residues. The DNA of the CDR3 is TGTGCCAGTACCAGACAGGGGGAGCAAAATCAGCCCCAGCATTTT. Translation gives CASTRQGEQNQPQHF.

This chain joins TRBV6-6 and TRBJ2-1, with TRBD2 matching 12 bases. Germline V gives CDR1 MNHNY, CDR2 SVGAGI (reference sequence). This CDR3 region has 15 residues. V trimming: 2 bases; J trimming: 8 bases; junction bases outside the gene matches: 4. CDR3 nucleotides: TGTGCCAGCAGTTACCTAGCGGGAGGGCCCTATGAGCAGTTCTTC. As protein: CASSYLAGGPYEQFF.

The chain has TRBV28 and TRBJ1-4; 7 bases map to TRBD1. The CDR3 is 14 residues long. The germline V gene encodes CDR1 MDHEN and CDR2 SYDVKM. V lost 6 bases to trimming and J lost 8 bases; unmatched junction nucleotides: 9. CDR3 amino acids: CASSPGQIGEKLFF. Written as DNA, the CDR3 is TGTGCCAGCAGCCCGGGACAGATTGGAGAAAAACTGTTTTTT.

The chain links TRBV19 to TRBJ2-3; 10 positions agree with TRBD1. The trim removed 8 bases at V and 1 base at J, leaving 3 bases unmatched. The germline CDR1 and CDR2 sequences are LNHDA and SQIVND (reference sequence). The CDR3 totals 14 residues. The CDR3 here is CASRDRGRTDTQYF. Here the CDR3 DNA reads TGTGCCAGTCGGGACAGGGGCCGCACAGATACGCAGTATTTT.

The chain combines TRBV6-1 with TRBJ2-7, with 10 bases fitting TRBD2. Germline assignment: CDR1 MNHNS and CDR2 SASEGT. With V trimmed by 1 base and J by 7 bases, 22 bases remained unmatched. The CDR3 covers 20 residues. The CDR3 protein is CASSEGVRAASGSRTREQYF. The CDR3 DNA reads as TGTGCCAGCAGTGAAGGGGTGAGGGCGGCTAGCGGGAGCAGGACTAGAGAGCAGTACTTC.

The chain couples TRBV7-8 to TRBJ2-7; 10 bases are a match to TRBD2. Germline CDR1 is SGHVS and CDR2 is FQNEAQ. This CDR3 comprises 16 residues. The J segment lost 3 bases and the V segment lost 5 bases, leaving 10 bases of the junction unmatched. In DNA, the CDR3 is TGTGCCAGCAGCCTTAGCGCACTAGCGGGACACTACGAGCAGTACTTC. This encodes CASSLSALAGHYEQYF.

The V and J genes are TRBV6-1 and TRBJ2-5, with 8 bases lining up with TRBD1. Germline-derived CDR1 and CDR2 are MNHNS and SASEGT. The V and J ends lost 4 bases and 2 bases, in that order; junction bases with no gene match: 6. The CDR3 totals 15 residues. The CDR3 loop is CASSGWTGLQETQYF. The DNA for the CDR3 is TGTGCCAGCAGTGGGTGGACAGGGCTACAAGAGACCCAGTACTTC.

The genes are TRBV25-1 and TRBJ2-5; 9 nucleotides align to TRBD1. The CDR3 covers 10 residues. Trimming at V came to 8 bases and at J to 13 bases, leaving 5 bases not matched to a gene. Per the germline V gene, CDR1 is MGHDK and CDR2 is SYGVNS. CDR3 sequence: CASGRDRVYF. In DNA, the CDR3 is TGTGCCAGCGGCCGGGACAGGGTGTACTTC.

This clone was picked up one time. This sequence joins TRBV18 and TRBJ1-1, with 8 bases lining up with TRBD1. CDR3 length equals 14 residues. Per germline, CDR1 KGHSH and CDR2 LQKENI. V lost 5 bases to trimming and J lost 0 bases; unmatched junction nucleotides: 2. CDR3 residues: CASSMDRVNTEAFF. The CDR3, as DNA: TGTGCCAGCTCAATGGACAGGGTGAACACTGAAGCTTTCTTT.

The J gene is TRBJ1-1, the V gene TRBV7-3; 8 bases map to TRBD1. The germline CDR1 and CDR2 sequences are SGHTA and FQGTGA. CDR3 size: 14 residues. Trimming at V came to 2 bases and at J to 8 bases, leaving 7 bases not matched to a gene. The CDR3 loop reads CASSLGTGGNEAFF. CDR3 DNA sequence: TGTGCCAGCAGCTTAGGGACAGGTGGGAACGAAGCTTTCTTT.

V is TRBV7-8 and J is TRBJ2-7; 11 bases align to TRBD1. Trimming took 5 bases from V and 10 from J; bases not matched to a gene: 10. The germline V gene has CDR1 SGHVS and CDR2 FQNEAQ. CDR3 length: 14 residues. This chain's CDR3 is CASSPLPGQGGQYF. CDR3 bases: TGTGCCAGCAGCCCACTACCGGGACAGGGGGGTCAGTACTTC.

V is TRBV9 and J is TRBJ2-3, with TRBD2 matching 15 bases. Germline values: CDR1 SGDLS, CDR2 YYNGEE. V shed 0 bases and J 5 bases; nucleotides not matched to a gene: 10. The CDR3 loop spans 19 amino acids. CDR3 loop: CASSVAPWTSGRARDTQYF. The DNA for the CDR3 is TGTGCCAGCAGCGTAGCCCCATGGACTAGCGGGAGGGCCAGAGATACGCAGTATTTT.

This clone has only a few counts. The chain uses TRBV13 and TRBJ2-7; D is perhaps TRBD2 (5 bases). Per the germline V gene, CDR1 is PRHDT and CDR2 is FYEKMQ (reference sequence). Trimming took 5 bases from V and 7 from J, leaving 18 bases between them. This CDR3 has 14 residues. CDR3 in DNA: TGTGCCAGCAGCCCAACGGGCAGCCGCGGGGAGCAGTACTTC. This gives the protein CASSPTGSRGEQYF.